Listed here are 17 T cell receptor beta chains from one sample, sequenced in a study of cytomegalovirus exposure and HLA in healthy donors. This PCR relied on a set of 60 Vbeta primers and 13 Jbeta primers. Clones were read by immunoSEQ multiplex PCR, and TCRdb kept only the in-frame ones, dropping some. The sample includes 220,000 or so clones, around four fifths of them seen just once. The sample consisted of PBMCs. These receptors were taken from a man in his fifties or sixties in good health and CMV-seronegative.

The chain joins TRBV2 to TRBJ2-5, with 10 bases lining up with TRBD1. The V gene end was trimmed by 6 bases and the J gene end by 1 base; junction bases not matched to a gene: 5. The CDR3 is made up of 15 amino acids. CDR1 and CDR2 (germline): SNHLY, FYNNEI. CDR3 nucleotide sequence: TGTGCCAGCAGCTACGGGACAGGGGTCCAAGAGACCCAGTACTTC. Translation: CASSYGTGVQETQYF.

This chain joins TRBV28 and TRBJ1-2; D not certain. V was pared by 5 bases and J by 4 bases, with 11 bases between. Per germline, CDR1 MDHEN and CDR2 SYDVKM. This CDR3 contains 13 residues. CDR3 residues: CASSPPDIYGYTF. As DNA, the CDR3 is TGTGCCAGCAGTCCTCCAGATATCTATGGCTACACCTTC.

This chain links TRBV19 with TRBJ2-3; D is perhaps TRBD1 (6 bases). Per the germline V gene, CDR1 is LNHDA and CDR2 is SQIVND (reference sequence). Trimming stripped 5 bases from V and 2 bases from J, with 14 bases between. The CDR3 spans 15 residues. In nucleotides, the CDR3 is TGTGCCAGTAGTGACTGGGACAATGCCACAGATACGCAGTATTTT. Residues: CASSDWDNATDTQYF. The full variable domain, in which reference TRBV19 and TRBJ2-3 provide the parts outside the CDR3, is DGGITQSPKYLFRKEGQNVTLSCEQNLNHDAMYWYRQDPGQGLRLIYYSQIVNDFQKGDIAEGYSVSREKKESFPLTVTSAQKNPTAFYLCASSDWDNATDTQYFGPGTRLTVL.

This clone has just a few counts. This CDR3 is CASSEGVEQYF. In DNA form, the CDR3 reads TGTGCCAGCTCCGAGGGGGTGGAGCAGTACTTC. The rearrangement links TRBV18 to TRBJ2-7, with D tentatively TRBD1 (6 bases). Germline V CDR1 and CDR2: KGHSH, LQKENI. The CDR3 totals 11 residues. Trimming cost V 6 bases and J 7 bases, with 10 bases left between them.

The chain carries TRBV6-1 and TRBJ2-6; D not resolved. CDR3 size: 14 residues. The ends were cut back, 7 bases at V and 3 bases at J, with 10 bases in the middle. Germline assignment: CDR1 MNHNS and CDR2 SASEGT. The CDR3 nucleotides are TGTGCCAGCAAAGTTACGGGTGGGGCCAACGTCCTGACTTTC. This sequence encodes CASKVTGGANVLTF.

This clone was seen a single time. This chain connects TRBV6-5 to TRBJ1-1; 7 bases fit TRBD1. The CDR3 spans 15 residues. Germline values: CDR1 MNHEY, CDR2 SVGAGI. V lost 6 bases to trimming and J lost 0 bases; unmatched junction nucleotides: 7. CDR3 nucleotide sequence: TGTGCCAGCAGCCTACCTGGGACAGTGAACACTGAAGCTTTCTTT. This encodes CASSLPGTVNTEAFF.

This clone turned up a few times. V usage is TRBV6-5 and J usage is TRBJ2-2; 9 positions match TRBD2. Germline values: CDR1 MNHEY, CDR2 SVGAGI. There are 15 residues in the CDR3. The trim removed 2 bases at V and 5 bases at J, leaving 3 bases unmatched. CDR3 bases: TGTGCCAGCAGTTACGGCGGGGGGGTGACCGGGGAGCTGTTTTTT. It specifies CASSYGGGVTGELFF.

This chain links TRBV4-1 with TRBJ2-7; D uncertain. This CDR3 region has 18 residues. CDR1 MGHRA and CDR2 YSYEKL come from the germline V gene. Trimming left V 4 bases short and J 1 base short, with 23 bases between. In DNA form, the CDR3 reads TGCGCCAGCAGCCCCCTCCAATCGACATCTTCTCCTTCCTACGAGCAGTACTTC. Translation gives CASSPLQSTSSPSYEQYF.

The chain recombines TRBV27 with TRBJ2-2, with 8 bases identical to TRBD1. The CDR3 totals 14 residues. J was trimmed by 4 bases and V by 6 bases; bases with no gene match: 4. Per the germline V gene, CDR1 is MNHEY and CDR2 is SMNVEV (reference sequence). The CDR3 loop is CASRWTGPTGELFF. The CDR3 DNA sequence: TGTGCCAGCAGGTGGACAGGGCCCACCGGGGAGCTGTTTTTT.

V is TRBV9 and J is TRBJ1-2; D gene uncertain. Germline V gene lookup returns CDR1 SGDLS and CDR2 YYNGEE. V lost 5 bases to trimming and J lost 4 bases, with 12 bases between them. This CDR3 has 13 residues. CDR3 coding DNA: TGTGCCAGCAGTTCCACTCGGGGCTATGGCTACACCTTC. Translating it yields CASSSTRGYGYTF. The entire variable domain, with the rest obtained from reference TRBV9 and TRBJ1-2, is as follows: DSGVTQTPKHLITATGQRVTLRCSPRSGDLSVYWYQQSLDQGLQFLIQYYNGEERAKGNILERFSAQQFPDLHSELNLSSLELGDSALYFCASSSTRGYGYTFGSGTRLTVV.

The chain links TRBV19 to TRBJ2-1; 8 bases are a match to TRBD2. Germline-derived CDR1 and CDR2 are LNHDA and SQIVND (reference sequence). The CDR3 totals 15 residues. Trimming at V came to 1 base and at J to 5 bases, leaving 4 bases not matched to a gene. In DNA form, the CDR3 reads TGTGCCAGTAGTATAGGAGCGGGAGCCCACAATGAGCAGTTCTTC. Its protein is CASSIGAGAHNEQFF.

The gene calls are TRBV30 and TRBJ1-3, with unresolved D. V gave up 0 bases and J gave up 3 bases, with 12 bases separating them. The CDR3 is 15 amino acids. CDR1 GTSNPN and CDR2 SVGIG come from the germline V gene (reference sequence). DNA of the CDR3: TGTGCCTGGAGTGTTCCCCCGGGAGGTGGAAACACCATATATTTT. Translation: CAWSVPPGGGNTIYF.

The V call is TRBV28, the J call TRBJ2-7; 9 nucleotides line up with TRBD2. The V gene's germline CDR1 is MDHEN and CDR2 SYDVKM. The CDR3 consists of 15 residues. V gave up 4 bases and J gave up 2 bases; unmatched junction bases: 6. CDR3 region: CASSSNLAGTYEQYF. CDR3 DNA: TGTGCCAGCAGTTCGAATCTAGCGGGAACCTACGAGCAGTACTTC.

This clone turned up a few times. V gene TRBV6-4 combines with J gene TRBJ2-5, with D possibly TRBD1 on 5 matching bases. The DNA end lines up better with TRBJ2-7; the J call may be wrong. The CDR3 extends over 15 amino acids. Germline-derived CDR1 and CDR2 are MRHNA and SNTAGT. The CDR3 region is CAPAVSRQFTYEQYF. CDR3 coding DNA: TGTGCTCCAGCAGTATCGAGACAGTTCACCTACGAGCAGTACTTC.

The CDR3 DNA reads as TGTGCCTGGAGTCAGGACATTGGAAATGAGCAGTTCTTC. It translates to CAWSQDIGNEQFF. The chain carries TRBV30 and TRBJ2-1, with D perhaps matching TRBD1 (5 bases). Germline CDR1 is GTSNPN and CDR2 is SVGIG (reference sequence). The CDR3 covers 13 residues. Deletions cut 2 bases from V and 7 bases from J, with 12 bases between.

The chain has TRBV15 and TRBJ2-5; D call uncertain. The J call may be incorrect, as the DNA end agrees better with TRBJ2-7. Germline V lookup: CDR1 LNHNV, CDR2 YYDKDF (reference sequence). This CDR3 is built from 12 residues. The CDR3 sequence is CATSRGAYEQYF. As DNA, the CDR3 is TGTGCCACCAGCAGAGGAGCCTACGAGCAGTACTTC.

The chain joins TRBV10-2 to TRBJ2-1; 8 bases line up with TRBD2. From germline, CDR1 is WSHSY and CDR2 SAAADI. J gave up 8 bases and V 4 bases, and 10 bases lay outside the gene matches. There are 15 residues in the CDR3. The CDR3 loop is CASSGLAGPLDEQFF. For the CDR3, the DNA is TGCGCCAGCAGTGGGCTAGCGGGTCCTCTGGATGAGCAGTTCTTC.